A selection of T cell receptor beta chains follows, all from one sample in a study of T cell responses to AZD1222 COVID-19 vaccine. Libraries were prepared by immunoSEQ multiplex PCR; TCRdb keeps only in-frame clonotypes and omits some of them. The table lists approximately 80,000 clones, about 90% of them singletons. The sample here was peripheral blood, taken on day 0 of AZD1222 vaccination. The receptors here all came from an adult in good health. Each CDR3 is given with its conserved first and last residue. The D gene is left open where the match is weak. Some rows mark clone size as missing; the rest say once, few, many or name a class of expanded clone.

>TRBV11-2|-|-
CASSLGVAQPQHF
>TRBV29-1|once|TRBD1
CSVLQGADTEAFF
>TRBV2|-|-
CASSGVGLHF
>TRBV11-3|few|-
CASSPDRNEKLFF
>TRBV19|-|TRBD2
CASRSGLAVGGANVLTF
>TRBV6-5|-|-
CASSYYLSSYNEQFF
>TRBV21-1|once|-
CASSINSRVRSGWAYEQYF
>TRBV21-1|-|-
CASSTLRDSNYEQYF
>TRBV5-1|-|-
CASKETGGNTIYF
>TRBV24-1|-|TRBD1
CATSELTGGPEAFF